This entry lists 2 T cell receptor beta chains sequenced from one sample in a study of T cell repertoires in cytomegalovirus infection. These receptors' antigens are unknown. One entry per CDR3 protein, called by TCRdb with MiXCR from the reads. The sample contains more than 110,000 distinct CDR3 sequences, about 31% of which appear only once. Sample: CD8+ T cells from cultured PBMCs, taken from culture after CMV antigen stimulation. These receptors came from a human donor in good health (CMV status not recorded). Some clones in this sample may be carry-over from other donors' samples.

This clonotype has only a few counts. The V gene is TRBV15, the J gene TRBJ1-4; the D gene is possibly TRBD1 (6 bases). Germline-derived CDR1 and CDR2 are LNHNV and YYDKDF (reference sequence). Trimming took 1 base from V and 0 from J, leaving 12 bases between them. The CDR3 covers 17 residues. The CDR3: CATSRVGGSATNEKLFF. As DNA, the CDR3 is TGTGCCACCAGCAGAGTTGGGGGCTCTGCAACTAATGAAAAACTGTTTTTT.

This clonotype was recorded a few times. This chain connects TRBV27 to TRBJ1-2; no definite D call. The germline CDR1 and CDR2 sequences are MNHEY and SMNVEV (reference sequence). The length of the CDR3 is 13 residues. V lost 2 bases and J 2 bases, leaving 6 bases between the germline ends. CDR3 nucleotides: TGTGCCAGCAGTTTAAGTGAGAACTATGGCTACACCTTC. The encoded protein is CASSLSENYGYTF.